The present TCR beta chain was sequenced within a study of T cells in women clearing cervical HPV infection. Study in general: Case blood drawn at lesion detection; control blood after infection cleared. Whole-study findings and limits: TRBV6-7 abundance was lower in cases than controls (about 0.099% versus 0.16%). CIN3+ cases had significantly higher TCR richness than controls; evenness did not differ.

Generated by immunoSEQ multiplex PCR, the TCRdb table keeps only in-frame clones and is missing some. The specimen's table records about 20,000 clones. The CDR3 runs to 15 residues. Germline V gives CDR1 LGHNA, CDR2 YNFKEQ. On this clone: Its antigen remains unidentified. Compared with germline, one end of the junction differs, possibly owing to a read error. Read coverage stops 3 residues before the CDR3 terminus; the germline J gene supplies the remainder.

What was sequenced was blood buffy coat. This TCR came from a woman aged 18 to 69 with a cervical HPV16 infection that either progressed to CIN3+ or cleared (not recorded which). V usage is TRBV4-2 and J usage is TRBJ2-2, with TRBD2 matching over 11 bases. The CDR3 DNA, read in part, is TGCGCCAGCAGCCCTAGACTAGCGGGAACCGGGGAG. This encodes CASSPRLAGTGE. The CDR3 as a whole reads CASSPRLAGTGELFF.